Following are 29 T cell receptor beta chains from one sample sequenced in a study of T-cell reconstitution after alpha-beta-depleted transplantation in children. Preparation of the TCRbeta library used unique molecular identifiers. Using its own MiXCR run on the PCR reads, TCRdb lists one record per CDR3 protein. This table has around 600,000 distinct CDR3 sequences, around 23% appearing once. The material was PBMCs, mostly from graft donor cells, obtained 360 days after TCRalphabeta/CD19-depleted stem cell transplant. These receptors originate from a boy younger than two who had a stem cell transplant for acute myeloid leukemia, so the T cells may come from the graft donor.

V and J are TRBV9 and TRBJ2-1; D could derive from TRBD1 or TRBD2 (5 bases each). Germline V gene lookup returns CDR1 SGDLS and CDR2 YYNGEE. Trimming shortened V by 5 bases and J by 0 bases, and 15 bases separated the two germline ends. The CDR3 contains 16 residues. CDR3 coding DNA: TGTGCCAGCAGTCACGGGGACCCGAGCTCCTACAATGAGCAGTTCTTC. Its translation is CASSHGDPSSYNEQFF.

This clonotype was counted many times. The DNA for the CDR3 is TGTGCCAGCAGCCGACCCCTCCTGGGCTCCTATAATTCACCCCTCCACTTT. This encodes CASSRPLLGSYNSPLHF. The V gene is TRBV4-2, the J gene TRBJ1-6; D is unclear. Per germline, CDR1 LGHNA and CDR2 YNFKEQ. This CDR3 spans 17 amino acids. V dropped 4 bases and J dropped 0 bases, with 13 bases sitting between them.

V gene TRBV29-1 combines with J gene TRBJ2-2; D unresolved. Trimming took off 7 bases at V and 4 bases at J, with 16 bases between the two ends. Germline V gives CDR1 SQVTM, CDR2 ANQGSEA. This CDR3 region has 14 residues. The CDR3 nucleotides read TGCAGCGGGTCTTTTACGGGTAGCACCGGGGAGCTGTTTTTT. Protein product: CSGSFTGSTGELFF.

The rearrangement uses TRBV7-3 and TRBJ2-7, with 7 bases matching TRBD1. Trimming cost V 1 base and J 3 bases; bases outside gene matches: 6. The CDR3 length is 15 residues. CDR1 SGHTA and CDR2 FQGTGA come from the germline V gene. The CDR3, as DNA: TGTGCCAGCAGCTTAAGGAAGGGGGCGTTCTACGAGCAGTACTTC. Amino acids: CASSLRKGAFYEQYF.

This clonotype was picked up many times. The CDR3 protein is CASSRDRSELYEQYF. In DNA form, the CDR3 reads TGCGCCAGCAGCCGGGACAGGTCCGAACTCTACGAGCAGTACTTC. This chain uses TRBV4-3 with TRBJ2-7, with 8 bases matching TRBD1. CDR1 and CDR2 (germline): LGHNA, YSLEER. With V trimmed by 4 bases and J by 3 bases, 8 bases remained unmatched. The CDR3 loop spans 15 amino acids.

The chain has TRBV13 and TRBJ1-5; D unclear. The CDR3 has 17 amino acids. Germline lookup yields CDR1 PRHDT and CDR2 FYEKMQ (reference sequence). V gave up 0 bases and J gave up 3 bases, with 15 bases separating them. The CDR3, as DNA: TGTGCCAGCAGCTTAGGTTACACAGCCGTTGCCAATCAGCCCCAGCATTTT. This gives the protein CASSLGYTAVANQPQHF.

Many counts were recorded for this clonotype. V gene TRBV20-1 combines with J gene TRBJ2-1; TRBD2 might be the D (6 bases). The CDR3 is 13 residues long. The V gene lost 3 bases and the J gene lost 7 bases, with 13 bases spanning the gap. Germline V gene data show CDR1 as DFQATT and CDR2 as SNEGSKA (reference sequence). This CDR3 is CSARRGRMNEQFF. CDR3 in DNA: TGCAGTGCTAGGCGGGGTAGGATGAATGAGCAGTTCTTC.

The chain uses TRBV12-3 or TRBV12-4 and TRBJ1-4; D perhaps matches TRBD1 (5 bases). Trimming pared 5 bases from V and 3 bases from J, leaving 13 bases between. The CDR3 covers 15 residues. DNA for the CDR3: TGTGCCAGCAGTCGCCGGGACGGCCCTAATGAAAAACTGTTTTTT. Its protein is CASSRRDGPNEKLFF.

This clonotype was seen at least ten times. CDR3 residues: CASSPTLAGGETQYF. The CDR3 DNA is TGTGCCAGCAGCCCAACCCTAGCGGGGGGAGAGACCCAGTACTTC. The chain has TRBV7-2 and TRBJ2-5; the match to TRBD2 covers 11 bases. The length of the CDR3 is 15 residues. Germline loops: CDR1 SGHTA, CDR2 FQGNSA. The junction had 6 bases not matched to a gene; V was cut back by 5 bases and J by 4 bases.

This clonotype was found many times. The chain has TRBV4-3 and TRBJ2-1; TRBD2 aligns across 12 bases. The CDR3 is 15 residues long. The germline gives CDR1 LGHNA, CDR2 YSLEER. J gave up 7 bases and V 5 bases, and 6 bases lay outside the gene matches. CDR3 sequence: CASSTSGGKENEQFF. The CDR3 DNA is TGCGCCAGCAGCACTAGCGGGGGGAAAGAGAATGAGCAGTTCTTC.

This clonotype was detected many times. The gene calls are TRBV7-8 and TRBJ2-1; the D gene is possibly TRBD2 (7 bases). Germline CDR1 is SGHVS and CDR2 is FQNEAQ. Trimming removed 5 bases from V and 3 bases from J, with 14 bases in between. This CDR3 has 15 amino acids. This CDR3 reads CASSPPGGGYNEQFF. The CDR3 DNA sequence: TGTGCCAGCAGCCCCCCGGGGGGCGGCTACAATGAGCAGTTCTTC.

The DNA of the CDR3 is TGTGCCAGCAGTTTAGAAGGACCAATCACAGATACGCAGTATTTT. Translated, it gives CASSLEGPITDTQYF. The chain uses TRBV12-3 or TRBV12-4 and TRBJ2-3; D gene unclear. The CDR3 has 15 residues. Trimming left V 1 base short and J 2 bases short, with 10 bases between.

This chain joins TRBV7-2 and TRBJ1-2, with 7 bases identical to TRBD1. CDR1 and CDR2 from the germline V gene are SGHTA and FQGNSA. V shed 5 bases, J shed 2 bases, and the junction held 5 bases outside the gene matches. CDR3 size: 14 residues. As DNA, the CDR3 is TGTGCCAGCAGCCCAGGGGGAAGCAACTATGGCTACACCTTC. Its protein product is CASSPGGSNYGYTF. Drawing the rest from reference TRBV7-2 and TRBJ1-2, the complete variable domain is GAGVSQSPSNKVTEKGKDVELRCDPISGHTALYWYRQSLGQGLEFLIYFQGNSAPDKSGLPSDRFSAERTGGSVSTLTIQRTQQEDSAVYLCASSPGGSNYGYTFGSGTRLTVV.

The chain carries TRBV5-1 and TRBJ1-1; weak D call: TRBD1 (5 bases). Trimming took 4 bases from V and 0 from J, leaving 13 bases between them. The CDR3 length is 15 residues. CDR1 is SGHRS, CDR2 YFSETQ, per germline. CDR3 nucleotide sequence: TGCGCCAGCAGCCCGGGGCCTGTCATGAACACTGAAGCTTTCTTT. Amino acids: CASSPGPVMNTEAFF.

This clonotype was detected only a few times. This chain uses TRBV20-1 with TRBJ2-5; possible D gene TRBD2, 6 bases. V was trimmed by 1 base and J by 5 bases, leaving 11 bases between them. Germline loops: CDR1 DFQATT, CDR2 SNEGSKA (reference sequence). This CDR3 contains 13 residues. CDR3 region: CSARGAGLETQYF. CDR3 in DNA: TGCAGTGCTAGAGGGGCGGGGTTGGAGACCCAGTACTTC.

The genes are TRBV6-2 or TRBV6-3 and TRBJ2-3; 10 nucleotides align to TRBD2. The germline V gene has CDR1 MNHEY and CDR2 SVGEGT. The CDR3 loop spans 13 amino acids. V lost 6 bases and J lost 4; bases outside the gene matches: 1. The CDR3 DNA is TGTGCCAGCAGAGGGACTAGCGCAGATACGCAGTATTTT. Translating gives CASRGTSADTQYF.

This clonotype came up a few times. The chain recombines TRBV20-1 with TRBJ1-2; D unclear. This CDR3 has 11 amino acids. V lost 2 bases and J 4 bases, leaving 5 bases between the germline ends. Germline V gene sequence: CDR1 DFQATT, CDR2 SNEGSKA (reference sequence). CDR3 DNA sequence: TGCAGTGCTAGACAGGCCTATGGCTACACCTTC. As protein: CSARQAYGYTF.

There are many counts of this clonotype. The V gene is TRBV11-2, the J gene TRBJ2-1; D unclear. V was trimmed by 0 bases and J by 1 base, leaving 7 bases between them. Germline V CDR1 and CDR2: SGHAT, FQNNGV. The CDR3 has 15 amino acids. The CDR3 DNA sequence: TGTGCCAGCAGCTTAGACTCCACATCCTACAATGAGCAGTTCTTC. Translated: CASSLDSTSYNEQFF.

The chain carries TRBV20-1 and TRBJ1-5; D is unresolved. This CDR3 region has 13 residues. Trimming removed 3 bases at V and 5 bases at J, with 11 bases between. Germline loops: CDR1 DFQATT, CDR2 SNEGSKA (reference sequence). In DNA, the CDR3 is TGCAGTGCTAGTCCGACAACGTATCAGCCCCAGCATTTT. Residues: CSASPTTYQPQHF.

The V call is TRBV7-6, the J call TRBJ1-2; the match to TRBD1 covers 9 bases. From germline, CDR1 is SGHVS and CDR2 FNYEAQ. Trimming removed 5 bases from V and 4 bases from J; junction bases left unmatched: 5. The CDR3 contains 14 residues. The DNA of the CDR3 is TGTGCCAGCAGCGATCGGACAGGGGCCTATGGCTACACCTTC. This gives the protein CASSDRTGAYGYTF.

This clonotype was observed a few times. The V and J genes are TRBV9 and TRBJ2-1; D assignment may be TRBD1 or TRBD2 (5 bases each). Trimming left V 0 bases short and J 6 bases short, with 7 bases between. Germline V gene data show CDR1 as SGDLS and CDR2 as YYNGEE. CDR3 length: 13 residues. The CDR3, as DNA: TGTGCCAGCAGCGTAGGGGGGACCAATGAGCAGTTCTTC. Its protein product is CASSVGGTNEQFF.

V is TRBV7-9 and J is TRBJ2-5, with TRBD2 matching 12 bases. The CDR3 runs to 16 residues. The germline CDR1 and CDR2 sequences are SEHNR and FQNEAQ (reference sequence). J was trimmed by 5 bases and V by 5 bases; bases with no gene match: 9. CDR3 loop: CASSLLAGGPVETQYF. In DNA, the CDR3 is TGTGCCAGCAGCCTGCTAGCGGGGGGGCCAGTCGAGACCCAGTACTTC.

A few counts support this clonotype. The chain employs TRBV20-1 and TRBJ2-5; D remains unclear. The CDR3 covers 13 residues. The germline V gene has CDR1 DFQATT and CDR2 SNEGSKA (reference sequence). Trimming removed 6 bases at V and 0 bases at J, with 11 bases between. DNA for the CDR3: TGCAGTGCCCTGACCCCGTACCAAGAGACCCAGTACTTC. It is translated as CSALTPYQETQYF.

This clonotype was recorded at least ten times. DNA of the CDR3: TGTGCCAGCAGTCGCACCGGGGAGCTGTTTTTT. It translates to CASSRTGELFF. The chain recombines TRBV12-3 or TRBV12-4 with TRBJ2-2; D is ambiguous. CDR3 length equals 11 residues. The ends were cut back, 5 bases at V and 4 bases at J, with 2 bases in the middle.

As to this clonotype: A much larger clone differs from this one at a single base, so this may be a read error. The chain combines TRBV24-1 with TRBJ2-3; 11 bases match TRBD2. CDR3 size: 19 residues. The junction had 11 bases not matched to a gene; V was cut back by 4 bases and J by 0 bases. CDR1 and CDR2 from the germline V gene are KGHDR and SFDVKD. DNA of the CDR3: TGTGCCACCAGTGAGACCATTAGCGGGGGGGCCCCCAGCACAGATACGCAGTATTTT. It codes for CATSETISGGAPSTDTQYF.

This clonotype was picked up many times. The chain couples TRBV28 to TRBJ2-1; 13 bases are shared with TRBD2. Germline assignment: CDR1 MDHEN and CDR2 SYDVKM. V lost 6 bases to trimming and J lost 3 bases; unmatched junction nucleotides: 8. The CDR3 contains 17 residues. This chain's CDR3 is CASSLGLAGTNYNEQFF. The CDR3, as DNA: TGTGCCAGCAGCCTGGGACTAGCGGGGACCAACTACAATGAGCAGTTCTTC.

The CDR3 here is CASSKVKGQSYTEAFF. The CDR3 DNA is TGTGCCAGCAGCAAAGTTAAGGGACAGTCTTACACTGAAGCTTTCTTT. The V and J genes are TRBV21-1 and TRBJ1-1; the D call in the table, TRBD1, was not verified against the DNA. TRBV21-1 is annotated as a pseudogene. CDR3 length equals 16 residues.

The table lists this clonotype with a few counts. The rearrangement joins TRBV12-3 or TRBV12-4 to TRBJ2-7, with D hard to call. V lost 6 bases and J 6 bases, leaving 15 bases between the germline ends. The CDR3 extends over 13 amino acids. Here the CDR3 reads CASSSHPRLEQYV. CDR3 nucleotides: TGTGCCAGCAGCTCCCACCCTCGGCTCGAGCAGTACGTC.

This clonotype was counted a few times. The CDR3 reads CASSSPGHLSPLHF. CDR3 nucleotides: TGTGCCAGCAGCAGTCCGGGGCACCTTTCACCCCTCCACTTT. The J gene is TRBJ1-6, the V gene TRBV21-1; the listed D gene, TRBD1, was not tested against the DNA. TRBV21-1 is tagged as a pseudogene. The CDR3 has 14 amino acids.